This T cell receptor beta chain was obtained from a study of T cell repertoires in cytomegalovirus infection. Study context: Use of recently identified HLA-C-restricted and well-studied HLA-B-restricted CMV epitopes was part of the study. Matching HLA type and CMV infection were both indicated by public TCR beta signatures. General study results and limits: In two of eight donors, the top clonotype was HLA-C-restricted CMV-specific. Summed public TCR beta family frequency identified CMV carriers bearing the relevant HLA.

TCRdb passed the reads through MiXCR, listing each CDR3 protein once. Here the sample spans about 890,000 distinct CDR3 sequences, around 32% being singletons. The table lists this clonotype with a few counts. Its antigen is as yet unknown. The CDR3 extends over 15 amino acids. V lost 3 bases, J lost 8 bases, and 12 bases stayed unmatched. Germline V CDR1 and CDR2: SGHRS, YFSETQ. The J gene is TRBJ2-3, the V gene TRBV5-1, with 7 nucleotides matching TRBD2. The sequence derives from a human donor in good health (CMV status not recorded). Some clones in this sample may be carry-over from other donors' samples. The material sequenced was cultured CD8+ T cells from PBMCs, taken from culture after CMV antigen stimulation. The CDR3 region is CASSYSTNGEGTQYF. The CDR3 DNA reads as TGCGCCAGCAGCTACTCGACCAATGGGGAGGGTACGCAGTATTTT. Complete variable domain (other parts from reference TRBV5-1 and TRBJ2-3): KAGVTQTPRYLIKTRGQQVTLSCSPISGHRSVSWYQQTPGQGLQFLFEYFSETQRNKGNFPGRFSGRQFSNSRSEMNVSTLELGDSALYLCASSYSTNGEGTQYFGPGTRLTVL.